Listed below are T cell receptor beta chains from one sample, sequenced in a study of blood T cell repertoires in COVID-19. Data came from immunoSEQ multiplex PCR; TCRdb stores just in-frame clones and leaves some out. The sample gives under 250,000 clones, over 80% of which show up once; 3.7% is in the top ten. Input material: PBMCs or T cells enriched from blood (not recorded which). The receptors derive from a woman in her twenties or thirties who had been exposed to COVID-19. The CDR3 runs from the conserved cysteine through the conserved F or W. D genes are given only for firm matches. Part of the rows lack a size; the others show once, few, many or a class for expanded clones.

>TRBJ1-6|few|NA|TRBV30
CAWSVGGYNSPLHF
TGTGCCTGGAGTGTAGGGGGCTATAATTCACCCCTCCACTTT
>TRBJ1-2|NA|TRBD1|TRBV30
CAWEPGTENYGYTF
TGTGCCTGGGAACCAGGGACAGAGAATTATGGCTACACCTTC
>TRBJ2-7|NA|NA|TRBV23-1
CASSQSPSDRTSMGYF
TGCGCCAGCAGTCAATCTCCCTCGGACAGAACCTCGATGGGGTACTTC
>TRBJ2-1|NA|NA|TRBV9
CASSVMDAPRGNEQFF
TGTGCCAGCAGCGTAATGGACGCCCCCAGGGGCAATGAGCAGTTCTTC
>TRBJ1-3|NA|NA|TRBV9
CASSVVPSGSGNTIYF
TGTGCCAGCAGCGTAGTCCCGTCAGGCTCTGGAAACACCATATATTTT
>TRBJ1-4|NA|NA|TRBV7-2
CASSPRGTTNEKLFF
TGTGCCAGCAGCCCAAGGGGTACAACTAATGAAAAACTGTTTTTT
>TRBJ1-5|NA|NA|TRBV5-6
CASSLGRARYQPQHF
TGTGCCAGCAGCTTGGGCAGGGCTAGGTATCAGCCCCAGCATTTT
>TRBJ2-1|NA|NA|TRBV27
CASSSSDVASSYNEQFF
TGTGCCAGCAGTTCGTCCGACGTAGCCAGCTCCTACAATGAGCAGTTCTTC
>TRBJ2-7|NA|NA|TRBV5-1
CASSFGQGGYEQYF
TGCGCCAGCAGCTTCGGGCAGGGGGGATACGAGCAGTACTTC
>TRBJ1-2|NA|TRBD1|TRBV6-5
CATGTGDVNYGYTF
TGTGCCACCGGAACAGGGGACGTGAACTATGGCTACACCTTC
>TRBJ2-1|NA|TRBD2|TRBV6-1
CASSEAVLRTSGLAQFF
TGTGCCAGCAGTGAAGCCGTCCTCAGGACTAGCGGACTGGCGCAGTTCTTC
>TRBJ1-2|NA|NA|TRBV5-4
CASSLPGGVDGYTF
TGTGCCAGCAGCTTGCCCGGGGGGGTTGATGGCTACACCTTC
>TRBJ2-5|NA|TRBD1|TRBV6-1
CASSEDGTGKETQYF
TGTGCCAGCAGTGAAGATGGGACAGGGAAAGAGACCCAGTACTTC
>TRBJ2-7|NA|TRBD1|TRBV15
CATSFRGLGTYEQYF
TGTGCCACCAGTTTTAGGGGGCTGGGGACCTACGAGCAGTACTTC
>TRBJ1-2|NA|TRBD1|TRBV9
CASSVEPWRTGSGGYTF
TGTGCCAGCAGCGTAGAGCCTTGGCGGACAGGGTCTGGAGGCTACACCTTC
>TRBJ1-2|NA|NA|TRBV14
CASSQGRGNDYTF
TGTGCCAGCAGCCAAGGTAGAGGGAATGACTACACCTTC
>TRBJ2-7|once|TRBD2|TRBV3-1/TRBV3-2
CASSPPGLAGGLYSYEQYF
TGTGCCAGCAGCCCCCCGGGACTAGCGGGAGGACTATACTCCTACGAGCAGTACTTC
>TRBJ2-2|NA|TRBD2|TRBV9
CASSPSGRSTGELFF
TGTGCCAGCAGCCCCAGCGGGAGGAGCACCGGGGAGCTGTTTTTT
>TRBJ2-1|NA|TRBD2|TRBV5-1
CASSSLAGTRANEQFF
TGCGCCAGCAGCTCGCTAGCGGGAACCCGTGCGAATGAGCAGTTCTTC
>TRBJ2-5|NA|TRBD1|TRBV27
CASSLFSDRSGTQYF
TGTGCCAGCAGTTTATTTTCGGACAGGTCAGGGACCCAGTACTTC
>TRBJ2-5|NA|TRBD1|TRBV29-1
CSVEVLGQGEETQYF
TGCAGCGTTGAAGTACTCGGACAGGGGGAAGAGACCCAGTACTTC
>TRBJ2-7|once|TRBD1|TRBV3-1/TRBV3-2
CASSQVTGAYEQYF
TGTGCCAGCAGCCAAGTCACAGGGGCCTACGAGCAGTACTTC
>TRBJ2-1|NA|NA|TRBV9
CASSENPSSYNEQFF
TGTGCCAGCAGCGAGAACCCGAGCTCCTACAATGAGCAGTTCTTC
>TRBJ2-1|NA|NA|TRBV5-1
CASTLNNEQFF
TGCGCCAGCACACTAAACAATGAGCAGTTCTTC
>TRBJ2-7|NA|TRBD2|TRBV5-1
CASSPSSAAGGEQYF
TGCGCCAGCAGCCCCAGTTCAGCGGCGGGGGGCGAGCAGTACTTC
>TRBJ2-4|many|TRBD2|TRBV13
CASSFRLAGGPENIQYF
TGTGCCAGCAGCTTCCGACTAGCGGGAGGGCCGGAAAACATTCAGTACTTC
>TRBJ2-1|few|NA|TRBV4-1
CASRPGSGDFYNEQFF
TGCGCCAGCAGACCGGGGTCGGGAGACTTCTACAATGAGCAGTTCTTC
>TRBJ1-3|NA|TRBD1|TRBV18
CASFPTRDRVGNTIYF
TGTGCCAGCTTCCCTACCCGGGACAGGGTCGGAAACACCATATATTTT
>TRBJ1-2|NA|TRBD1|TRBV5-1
CASSRETGEVGGYTF
TGCGCCAGCAGCCGGGAGACAGGGGAAGTAGGTGGCTACACCTTC
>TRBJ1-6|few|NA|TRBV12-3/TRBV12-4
CASSRGGSPLHF
TGTGCCAGCAGTCGGGGGGGTTCACCCCTCCACTTT
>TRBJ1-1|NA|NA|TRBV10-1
CASSDPDTEAFF
TGCGCCAGCAGTGACCCAGACACTGAAGCTTTCTTT
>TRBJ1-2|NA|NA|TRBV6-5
CASSYGRSNYGYTF
TGTGCCAGCAGTTATGGGAGGTCTAACTATGGCTACACCTTC
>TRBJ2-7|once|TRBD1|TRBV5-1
CASTGQGGKLDF
TGCGCCAGCACCGGACAGGGAGGTAAGCTGGACTTC
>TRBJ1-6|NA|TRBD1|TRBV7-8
CASSSDRANSPLHF
TGTGCCAGCAGCTCGGACAGGGCTAATTCACCCCTCCACTTT
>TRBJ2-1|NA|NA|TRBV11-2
CASSTLDSRPYNEQFF
TGTGCCAGCAGCACCCTGGACAGCAGGCCCTACAATGAGCAGTTCTTC